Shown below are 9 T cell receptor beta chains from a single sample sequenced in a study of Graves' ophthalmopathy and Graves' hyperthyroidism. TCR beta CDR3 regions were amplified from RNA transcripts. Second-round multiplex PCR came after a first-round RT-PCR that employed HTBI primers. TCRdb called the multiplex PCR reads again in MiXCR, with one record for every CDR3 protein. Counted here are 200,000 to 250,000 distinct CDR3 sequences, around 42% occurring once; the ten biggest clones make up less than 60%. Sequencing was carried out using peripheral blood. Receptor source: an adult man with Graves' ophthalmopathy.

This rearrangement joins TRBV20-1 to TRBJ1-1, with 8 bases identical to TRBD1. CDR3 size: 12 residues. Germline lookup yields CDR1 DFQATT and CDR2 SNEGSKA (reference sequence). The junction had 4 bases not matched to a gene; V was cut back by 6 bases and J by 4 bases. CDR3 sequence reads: CSAITGGTEAFF. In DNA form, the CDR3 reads TGCAGTGCAATAACAGGGGGCACTGAAGCTTTCTTT.

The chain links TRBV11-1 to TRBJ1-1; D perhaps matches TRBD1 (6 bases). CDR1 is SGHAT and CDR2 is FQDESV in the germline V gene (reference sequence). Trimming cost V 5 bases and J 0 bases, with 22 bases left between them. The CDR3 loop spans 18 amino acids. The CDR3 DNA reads TGTGCCAGCAGCCATAGCCGACAGACAGGCCCGATGAACACTGAAGCTTTCTTT. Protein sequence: CASSHSRQTGPMNTEAFF.

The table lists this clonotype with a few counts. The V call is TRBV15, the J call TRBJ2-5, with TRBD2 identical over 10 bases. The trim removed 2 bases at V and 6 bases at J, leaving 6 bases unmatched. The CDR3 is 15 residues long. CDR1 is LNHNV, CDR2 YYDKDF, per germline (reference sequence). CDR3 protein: CATSRRSGGAQTQYF. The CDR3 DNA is TGTGCCACCAGCAGAAGGAGCGGGGGGGCCCAGACCCAGTACTTC. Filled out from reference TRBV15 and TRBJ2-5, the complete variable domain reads DAMVIQNPRYQVTQFGKPVTLSCSQTLNHNVMYWYQQKSSQAPKLLFHYYDKDFNNEADTPDNFQSRRPNTSFCFLDIRSPGLGDTAMYLCATSRRSGGAQTQYFGPGTRLLVL.

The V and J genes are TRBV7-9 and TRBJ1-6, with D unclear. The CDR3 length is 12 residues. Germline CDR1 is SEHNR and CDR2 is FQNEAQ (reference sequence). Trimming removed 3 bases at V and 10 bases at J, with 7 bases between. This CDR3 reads CASSFPGSPLHF. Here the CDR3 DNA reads TGTGCCAGCAGCTTTCCAGGCTCACCCCTCCACTTT. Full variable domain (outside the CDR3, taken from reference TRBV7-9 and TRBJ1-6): DTGVSQNPRHKITKRGQNVTFRCDPISEHNRLYWYRQTLGQGPEFLTYFQNEAQLEKSRLLSDRFSAERPKGSFSTLEIQRTEQGDSAMYLCASSFPGSPLHFGNGTRLTVT.

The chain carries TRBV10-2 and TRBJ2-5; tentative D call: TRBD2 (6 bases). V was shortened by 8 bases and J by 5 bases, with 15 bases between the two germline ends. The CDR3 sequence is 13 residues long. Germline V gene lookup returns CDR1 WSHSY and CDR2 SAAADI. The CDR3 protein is CASRAPGGETQYF. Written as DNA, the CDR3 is TGCGCCAGCCGGGCCCCTGGGGGGGAGACCCAGTACTTC.

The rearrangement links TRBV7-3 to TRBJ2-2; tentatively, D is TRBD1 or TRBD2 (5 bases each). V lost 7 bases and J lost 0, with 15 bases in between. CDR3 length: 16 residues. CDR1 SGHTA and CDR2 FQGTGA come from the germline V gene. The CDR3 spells CASNPGPTTNTGELFF. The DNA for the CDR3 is TGTGCCAGCAATCCGGGACCCACGACGAACACCGGGGAGCTGTTTTTT.

The CDR3 is CASSQDQGSPGDEQYF. As DNA, the CDR3 is TGCGCCAGCAGCCAAGATCAAGGGTCCCCCGGGGACGAGCAGTACTTC. V usage is TRBV4-1 and J usage is TRBJ2-7; maybe TRBD2 (5 bases). The ends were cut back, 0 bases at V and 5 bases at J, with 17 bases in the middle. The length of the CDR3 is 16 residues. CDR1 and CDR2 (germline): MGHRA, YSYEKL.

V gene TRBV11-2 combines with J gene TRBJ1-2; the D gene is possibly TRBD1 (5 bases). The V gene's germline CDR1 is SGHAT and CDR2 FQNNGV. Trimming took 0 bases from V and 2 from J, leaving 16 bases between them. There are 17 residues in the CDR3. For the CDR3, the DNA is TGTGCCAGCAGCTTAGATCCCGCCGGGACGGAAAACTATGGCTACACCTTC. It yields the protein CASSLDPAGTENYGYTF. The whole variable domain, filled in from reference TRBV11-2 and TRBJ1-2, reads EAGVAQSPRYKIIEKRQSVAFWCNPISGHATLYWYQQILGQGPKLLIQFQNNGVVDDSQLPKDRFSAERLKGVDSTLKIQPAKLEDSAVYLCASSLDPAGTENYGYTFGSGTRLTVV.

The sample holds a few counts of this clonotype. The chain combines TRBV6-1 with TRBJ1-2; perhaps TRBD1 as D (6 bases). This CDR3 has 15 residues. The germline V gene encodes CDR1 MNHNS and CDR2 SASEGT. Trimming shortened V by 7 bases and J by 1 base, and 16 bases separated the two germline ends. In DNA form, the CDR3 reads TGTGCCAGCACCCAGGGAGGGGGACGTAACTATGGCTACACCTTC. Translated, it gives CASTQGGGRNYGYTF.